A single sample gave rise to the 2 T cell receptor beta chains below, sequenced in a study of CD8+ T cells in alopecia areata. Once RNA had been extracted, it was reverse transcribed into cDNA to act as the sequencing template. Sequencing used immunoSEQ multiplex PCR; TCRdb keeps in-frame clones, though not all of them. Among 90,000 or so clones listed, about 40% were seen once. Treatment here: oral pan-JAK inhibitor, 5-10 mg twice daily. This specimen consisted of CD8+ T cells sorted from blood, obtained at week 24, from a patient treated with tofacitinib. These receptors were obtained from a human donor with alopecia areata.

The V gene is TRBV15, the J gene TRBJ2-2; 10 bases agree with TRBD2. V shed 5 bases and J 6 bases; nucleotides not matched to a gene: 9. Germline V lookup: CDR1 LNHNV, CDR2 YYDKDF (reference sequence). This CDR3 is built from 16 residues. The DNA of the CDR3 is TGTGCCACCAGCCGCTCTAGCGGGAGTTTTCCCGGGGAGCTGTTTTTT. This gives the protein CATSRSSGSFPGELFF.

This clone has just a few counts. CDR3 in amino acids: CASSQLAGEVGSYNEQFF. CDR3 coding DNA: TGCGCCAGCAGCCAGTTAGCGGGAGAGGTAGGCTCCTACAATGAGCAGTTCTTC. The rearrangement links TRBV4-1 to TRBJ2-1; TRBD2 matches at 9 bases. Germline CDR1 MGHRA, CDR2 YSYEKL. The CDR3 length is 18 residues. V shed 3 bases and J 0 bases; nucleotides not matched to a gene: 9.